These 18 T cell receptor beta chains originate from one sample sequenced in a study of T cell repertoires in cytomegalovirus infection. One entry per CDR3 protein, called by TCRdb with MiXCR from the reads. This table has around 530,000 distinct CDR3 sequences, about 26% appearing once. Sequencing was done on a sample of PBMCs. These receptors came from a human donor in good health (CMV status not recorded). Some clones in this sample may be carry-over from other donors' samples.

This clonotype was detected a few times. The chain employs TRBV28 and TRBJ2-7; 9 nucleotides line up with TRBD2. V shed 4 bases, J shed 8 bases, and the junction held 12 bases outside the gene matches. This CDR3 is built from 15 residues. Germline assignment: CDR1 MDHEN and CDR2 SYDVKM. CDR3 in amino acids: CASSSPVSGRRQQYF. The CDR3 nucleotides are TGTGCCAGCAGTTCCCCGGTTAGCGGGAGACGCCAGCAGTACTTC.

The J gene is TRBJ2-3, the V gene TRBV2; 12 nucleotides match TRBD2. Trimming removed 2 bases from V and 6 bases from J; junction bases left unmatched: 6. The CDR3 runs to 16 residues. Germline V CDR1 and CDR2: SNHLY, FYNNEI. CDR3 DNA sequence: TGTGCCAGCAGTGAAACCCCGACTAGCGGGAGCGATACGCAGTATTTT. Encoded protein: CASSETPTSGSDTQYF.

The V gene is TRBV7-6, the J gene TRBJ1-5; D is perhaps TRBD1 (6 bases). This CDR3 spans 16 amino acids. Trimming pared 5 bases from V and 4 bases from J, leaving 18 bases between. The V gene's germline CDR1 is SGHVS and CDR2 FNYEAQ. The CDR3 reads CASSLFPQGGNQPQHF. The CDR3 nucleotides are TGTGCCAGCAGCCTATTCCCACAGGGTGGTAATCAGCCCCAGCATTTT.

This clonotype was recorded at least ten times. This chain uses TRBV7-2 with TRBJ2-1; 10 nucleotides align to TRBD2. V dropped 2 bases and J dropped 4; count of bases not matched to a gene: 5. The germline V gene encodes CDR1 SGHTA and CDR2 FQGNSA. The CDR3 loop spans 16 amino acids. The CDR3 loop reads CASSLYGTSAYNEQFF. The DNA for the CDR3 is TGTGCCAGCAGCTTATACGGGACTAGCGCTTACAATGAGCAGTTCTTC. Full variable domain (outside the CDR3, taken from reference TRBV7-2 and TRBJ2-1): GAGVSQSPSNKVTEKGKDVELRCDPISGHTALYWYRQSLGQGLEFLIYFQGNSAPDKSGLPSDRFSAERTGGSVSTLTIQRTQQEDSAVYLCASSLYGTSAYNEQFFGPGTRLTVL.

J is TRBJ2-1 and V is TRBV4-3; D is undetermined. Germline V gene data show CDR1 as LGHNA and CDR2 as YSLEER. CDR3 length: 15 residues. V was trimmed by 4 bases and J by 1 base, leaving 11 bases between them. This CDR3 is CASSRAFGSYNEQFF. The CDR3 DNA follows: TGCGCCAGCAGCCGAGCCTTCGGATCCTACAATGAGCAGTTCTTC.

The chain carries TRBV7-2 and TRBJ2-5; 7 bases align to TRBD2. Per germline, CDR1 SGHTA and CDR2 FQGNSA. With 5 bases clipped from V and 5 bases from J, the junction kept 14 bases outside the gene matches. This CDR3 is built from 16 residues. The CDR3 nucleotides are TGTGCCAGCAGCGGCCGTATCGGGGGGACTGGGGAGACCCAGTACTTC. It is translated as CASSGRIGGTGETQYF.

This clonotype was seen at least ten times. This chain uses TRBV12-3 or TRBV12-4 with TRBJ2-3, with a weak D call TRBD1 (5 bases). Trimming pared 4 bases from V and 6 bases from J, leaving 14 bases between. This CDR3 contains 14 residues. The CDR3 loop reads CASSSDIKGDTQYF. The CDR3 region has the DNA TGTGCCAGCAGTTCGGACATAAAGGGGGATACGCAGTATTTT.

This rearrangement joins TRBV28 to TRBJ1-5; D gene ambiguous. Trimming left V 5 bases short and J 0 bases short, with 11 bases between. Germline CDR1 and CDR2: MDHEN and SYDVKM. The CDR3 sequence is 15 residues long. CDR3 residues: CASSLHGYSNQPQHF. The CDR3, as DNA: TGTGCCAGCAGTCTCCATGGTTATAGCAATCAGCCCCAGCATTTT.

The chain carries TRBV14 and TRBJ1-1, with D possibly matching TRBD1 (6 bases). Germline CDR1 and CDR2: SGHDN and FVKESK. V was shortened by 2 bases and J by 10 bases, with 17 bases between the two germline ends. There are 14 residues in the CDR3. The CDR3 region has the DNA TGTGCCAGCAGCCAAACCAGGGTAGGGGGGGGAGCTTTCTTT. Its protein product is CASSQTRVGGGAFF.

This clonotype was found a few times. The chain recombines TRBV20-1 with TRBJ2-7, with 12 positions matching TRBD2. In germline, CDR1 is DFQATT, CDR2 SNEGSKA (reference sequence). The CDR3 is 14 residues long. The V and J ends lost 3 bases and 3 bases, in that order; junction bases with no gene match: 3. The CDR3 region has the DNA TGCAGTGCTAGCCAGACTAGCGGGAGCTACGAGCAGTACTTC. Translating gives CSASQTSGSYEQYF.

The chain is built from TRBV6-5 and TRBJ1-2, with D perhaps matching TRBD1 (5 bases). Germline values: CDR1 MNHEY, CDR2 SVGAGI. This CDR3 spans 17 amino acids. Trimming took off 2 bases at V and 5 bases at J, with 21 bases between the two ends. The CDR3 DNA sequence: TGTGCCAGCAGTTACCATCCCCTGATGACAGACCTATATGGCTACACCTTC. Translation gives CASSYHPLMTDLYGYTF.

The chain couples TRBV7-9 to TRBJ2-3; the match to TRBD2 covers 10 bases. The CDR3 runs to 17 residues. V dropped 5 bases and J dropped 2; count of bases not matched to a gene: 10. CDR1 is SEHNR, CDR2 FQNEAQ, per germline (reference sequence). CDR3 in amino acids: CASSLNVGLAYTDTQYF. DNA for the CDR3: TGTGCCAGCAGCCTAAATGTGGGACTAGCGTACACAGATACGCAGTATTTT.

In this sample, this clonotype turned up a few times. The rearrangement uses TRBV7-2 and TRBJ2-5; 7 positions match TRBD1. The trim removed 5 bases at V and 1 base at J, leaving 4 bases unmatched. CDR1 is SGHTA, CDR2 FQGNSA, per germline. The CDR3 runs 14 residues. CDR3 sequence: CASSLQGIQETQYF. CDR3 DNA: TGTGCCAGCAGCCTACAGGGGATCCAAGAGACCCAGTACTTC.

CDR3 bases: TGTGCCTGGAGGATATCAGGGGGCCGACAAGAGACCCAGTACTTC. It translates to CAWRISGGRQETQYF. The chain carries TRBV30 and TRBJ2-5; TRBD1 matches at 8 bases. Losses at the gene ends were 3 bases for V and 2 bases for J; bases not matched to a gene: 8. CDR3 length: 15 residues. Germline CDR1 and CDR2: GTSNPN and SVGIG (reference sequence).

This clonotype has more than one count but fewer than ten. The chain recombines TRBV25-1 with TRBJ2-7; 9 bases align to TRBD2. Germline V CDR1 and CDR2: MGHDK, SYGVNS. The V gene end was trimmed by 1 base and the J gene end by 3 bases; junction bases not matched to a gene: 16. The CDR3 has 19 residues. CDR3 residues: CASSESKREVPLRNYEQYF. DNA of the CDR3: TGTGCCAGCAGTGAATCAAAGCGGGAGGTCCCCCTCCGGAACTACGAGCAGTACTTC.

The chain couples TRBV24-1 to TRBJ1-5, with 9 bases identical to TRBD1. The CDR3 is made up of 14 amino acids. The trim removed 6 bases at V and 4 bases at J, leaving 3 bases unmatched. Germline V gene lookup returns CDR1 KGHDR and CDR2 SFDVKD. This CDR3 reads CATSRQGDNQPQHF. CDR3 in DNA: TGTGCCACCAGTCGACAGGGGGATAATCAGCCCCAGCATTTT.

J is TRBJ2-7 and V is TRBV14; D remains unclear. Germline V gene sequence: CDR1 SGHDN, CDR2 FVKESK. The CDR3 extends over 12 amino acids. Deletions cut 6 bases from V and 4 bases from J, with 10 bases between. For the CDR3, the DNA is TGTGCCAGCAGTCGCCAGATATACGAGCAGTACTTC. Protein: CASSRQIYEQYF.

This clonotype was counted between two and nine times. The V call is TRBV11-2, the J call TRBJ1-5, with D uncertain. Germline assignment: CDR1 SGHAT and CDR2 FQNNGV. V lost 1 base to trimming and J lost 0 bases, with 7 bases between them. CDR3 size: 15 residues. CDR3 sequence reads: CASSLGHFSNQPQHF. CDR3 coding DNA: TGTGCCAGCAGCTTAGGGCACTTTAGCAATCAGCCCCAGCATTTT.